This T cell receptor beta chain was profiled in a study of chemoradiotherapy in HPV16-positive cancers. Overall study results and limits: Better recurrence-free survival went with HPV-responsive T-cell expansion in HPV16-positive patients.

Details on this clone: Its antigen is unidentified.

Measured with immunoSEQ multiplex PCR; TCRdb has only the in-frame clones, and not every one. The sample records approximately 13,000 clones, approximately 77% being singletons. This clonotype originated in a human donor with HPV-associated anogenital cancer. This sample was gathered from a patient who underwent chemoradiotherapy.

The CDR3: CARKNWTSTEAFF. The CDR3 DNA follows: TGTGCCAGGAAAAATTGGACCTCCACTGAAGCTTTCTTT. The chain uses TRBV7-3 and TRBJ1-1, with unresolved D. V was cut by 9 bases and J by 4 bases, with 15 bases left in between. Per the germline V gene, CDR1 is SGHTA and CDR2 is FQGTGA. The length of the CDR3 is 13 residues.